This T cell receptor (beta chain) was recorded in a study of human T cells and chemical hapten exposure. This clonotype was seen many times. The ends were cut back, 6 bases at V and 8 bases at J, with 14 bases in the middle. This CDR3 spans 13 amino acids. Germline lookup yields CDR1 ENHRY and CDR2 SYGVKD. Unique molecular identifiers were attached to individual cDNA molecules during library preparation. TCRdb ran MiXCR on the RACE reads and lists one entry per CDR3 protein. Here the sample spans 300,000 to 450,000 distinct CDR3 sequences, 5.1% being singletons. Time point in this sample: pre-sensitization, week 0. The treatment denotes: therapeutic diphenylcyclopropenone sensitization with weekly scalp DPC. Patients had alopecia, were aged 18 to 70, and were not pregnant.

Here the sequenced sample was whole blood, taken in connection with sensitization to the hapten diphenylcyclopropenone (DPC). This chain uses TRBV10-3 with TRBJ2-1; D not certain. The receptor was isolated from a woman aged 50 to 65 with alopecia areata. Some clones in this sample may be carry-over from other donors' samples. The CDR3 DNA follows: TGTGCCATCAGCCGTTCCCTGGGCCATGAGCAGTTCTTC. This sequence encodes CAISRSLGHEQFF.